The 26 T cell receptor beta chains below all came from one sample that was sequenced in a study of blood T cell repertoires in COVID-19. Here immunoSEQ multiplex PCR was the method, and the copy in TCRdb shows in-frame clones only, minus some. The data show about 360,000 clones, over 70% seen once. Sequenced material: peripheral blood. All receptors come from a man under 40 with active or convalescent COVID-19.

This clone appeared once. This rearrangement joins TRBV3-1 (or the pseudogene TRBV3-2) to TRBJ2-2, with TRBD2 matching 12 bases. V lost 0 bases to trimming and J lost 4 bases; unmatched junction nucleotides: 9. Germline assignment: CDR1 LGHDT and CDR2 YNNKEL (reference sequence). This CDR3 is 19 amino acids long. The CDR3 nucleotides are TGTGCCAGCAGCCAAGAGATCCTAGCGGGGGGGCCTGGCACCGGGGAGCTGTTTTTT. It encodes CASSQEILAGGPGTGELFF.

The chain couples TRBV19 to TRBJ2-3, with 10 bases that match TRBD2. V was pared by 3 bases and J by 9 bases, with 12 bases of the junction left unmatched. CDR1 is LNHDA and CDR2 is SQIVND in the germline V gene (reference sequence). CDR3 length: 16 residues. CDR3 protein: CASSIDVASGGETQYF. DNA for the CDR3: TGTGCCAGTAGTATCGACGTAGCTAGCGGGGGTGAGACGCAGTATTTT. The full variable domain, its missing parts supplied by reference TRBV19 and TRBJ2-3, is DGGITQSPKYLFRKEGQNVTLSCEQNLNHDAMYWYRQDPGQGLRLIYYSQIVNDFQKGDIAEGYSVSREKKESFPLTVTSAQKNPTAFYLCASSIDVASGGETQYFGPGTRLTVL.

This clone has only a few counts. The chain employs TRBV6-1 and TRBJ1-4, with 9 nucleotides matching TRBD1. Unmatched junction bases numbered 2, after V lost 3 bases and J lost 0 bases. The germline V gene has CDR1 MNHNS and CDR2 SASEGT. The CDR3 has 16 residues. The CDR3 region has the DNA TGTGCCAGCAGTGACCGACAGGGGGCAACTAATGAAAAACTGTTTTTT. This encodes CASSDRQGATNEKLFF.

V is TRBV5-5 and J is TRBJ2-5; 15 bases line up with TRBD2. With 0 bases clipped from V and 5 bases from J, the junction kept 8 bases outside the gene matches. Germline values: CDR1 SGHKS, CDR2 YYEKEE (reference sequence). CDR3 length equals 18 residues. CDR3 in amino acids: CASSLGTSGGAFYETQYF. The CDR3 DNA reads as TGTGCCAGCAGCTTGGGGACTAGCGGGGGGGCCTTTTATGAGACCCAGTACTTC.

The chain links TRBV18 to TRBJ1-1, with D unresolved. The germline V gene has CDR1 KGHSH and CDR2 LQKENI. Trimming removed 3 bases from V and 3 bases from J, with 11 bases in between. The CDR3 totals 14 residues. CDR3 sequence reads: CASSPSGEYTEAFF. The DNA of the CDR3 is TGTGCCAGCTCACCCTCCGGGGAGTACACTGAAGCTTTCTTT.

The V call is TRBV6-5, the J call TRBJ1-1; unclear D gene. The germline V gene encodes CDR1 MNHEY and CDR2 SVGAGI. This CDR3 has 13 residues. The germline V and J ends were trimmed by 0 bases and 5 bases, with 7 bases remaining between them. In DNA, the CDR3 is TGTGCCAGCAGTTACTCCCGAACAACTGAAGCTTTCTTT. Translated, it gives CASSYSRTTEAFF.

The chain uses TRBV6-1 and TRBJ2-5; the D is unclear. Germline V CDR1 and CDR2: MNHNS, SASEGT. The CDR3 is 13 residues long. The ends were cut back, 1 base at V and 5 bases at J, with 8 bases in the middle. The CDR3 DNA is TGTGCCAGCAGTGAAGTTCGCGAGGAGACCCAGTACTTC. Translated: CASSEVREETQYF.

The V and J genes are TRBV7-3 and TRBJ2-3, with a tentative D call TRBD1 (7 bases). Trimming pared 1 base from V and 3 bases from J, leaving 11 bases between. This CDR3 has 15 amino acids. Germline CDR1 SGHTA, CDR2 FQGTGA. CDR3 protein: CASSLNQGGTDTQYF. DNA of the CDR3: TGTGCCAGCAGCTTAAACCAGGGGGGTACAGATACGCAGTATTTT.

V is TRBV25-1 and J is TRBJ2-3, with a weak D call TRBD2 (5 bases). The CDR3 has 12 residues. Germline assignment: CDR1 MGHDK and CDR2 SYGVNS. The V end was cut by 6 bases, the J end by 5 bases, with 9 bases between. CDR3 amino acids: CASSLGIDTQYF. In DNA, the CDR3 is TGTGCCAGCAGCCTCGGGATAGATACGCAGTATTTT.

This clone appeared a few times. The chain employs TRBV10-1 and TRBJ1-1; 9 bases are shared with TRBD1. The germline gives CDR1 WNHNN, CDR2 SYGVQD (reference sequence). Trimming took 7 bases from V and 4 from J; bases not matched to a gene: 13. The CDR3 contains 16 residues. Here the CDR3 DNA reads TGCGCCAGCACCGAGGGACGACAGGGGGGGGGCACTGAAGCTTTCTTT. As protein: CASTEGRQGGGTEAFF.

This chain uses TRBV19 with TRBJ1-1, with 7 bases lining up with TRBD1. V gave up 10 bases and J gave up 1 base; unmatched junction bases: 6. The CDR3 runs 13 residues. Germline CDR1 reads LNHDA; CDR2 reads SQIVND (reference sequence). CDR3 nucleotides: TGTGCCACCGGGCGGGACAGGAACACTGAAGCTTTCTTT. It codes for CATGRDRNTEAFF.

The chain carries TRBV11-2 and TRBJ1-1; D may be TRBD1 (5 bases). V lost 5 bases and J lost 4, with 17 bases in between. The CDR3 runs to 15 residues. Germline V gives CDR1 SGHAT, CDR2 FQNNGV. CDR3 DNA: TGTGCCAGCAGCCGCCCCTTCGGGCAGGGCACTGAAGCTTTCTTT. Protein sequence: CASSRPFGQGTEAFF. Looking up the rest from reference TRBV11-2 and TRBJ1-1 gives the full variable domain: EAGVAQSPRYKIIEKRQSVAFWCNPISGHATLYWYQQILGQGPKLLIQFQNNGVVDDSQLPKDRFSAERLKGVDSTLKIQPAKLEDSAVYLCASSRPFGQGTEAFFGQGTRLTVV.

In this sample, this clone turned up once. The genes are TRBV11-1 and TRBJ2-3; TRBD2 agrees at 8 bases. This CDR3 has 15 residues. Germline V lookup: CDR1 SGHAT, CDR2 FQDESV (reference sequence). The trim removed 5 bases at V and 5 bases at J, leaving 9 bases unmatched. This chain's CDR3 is CASSPWSGGIDTQYF. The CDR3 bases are TGTGCCAGCAGCCCCTGGAGCGGGGGAATAGATACGCAGTATTTT.

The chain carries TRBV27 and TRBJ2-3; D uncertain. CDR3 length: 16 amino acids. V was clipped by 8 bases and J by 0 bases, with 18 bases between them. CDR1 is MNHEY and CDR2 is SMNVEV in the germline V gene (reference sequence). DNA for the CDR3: TGTGCCAGCTCTCTCCGGGTGATGTCTAGCACAGATACGCAGTATTTT. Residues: CASSLRVMSSTDTQYF.

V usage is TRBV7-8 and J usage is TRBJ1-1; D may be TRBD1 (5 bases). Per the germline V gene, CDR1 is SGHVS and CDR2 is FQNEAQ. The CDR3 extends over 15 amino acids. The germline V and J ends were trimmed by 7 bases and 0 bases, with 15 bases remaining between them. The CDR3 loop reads CASTLGRGLNTEAFF. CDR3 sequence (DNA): TGTGCCAGCACCCTAGGGCGGGGGTTGAACACTGAAGCTTTCTTT. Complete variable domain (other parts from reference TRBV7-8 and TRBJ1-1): GAGVSQSPRYKVAKRGQDVALRCDPISGHVSLFWYQQALGQGPEFLTYFQNEAQLDKSGLPSDRFFAERPEGSVSTLKIQRTQQEDSAVYLCASTLGRGLNTEAFFGQGTRLTVV.

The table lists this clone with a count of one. CDR3 sequence: CASSNHAPGTEAFF. CDR3 coding DNA: TGTGCCAGTAGTAACCACGCTCCGGGCACTGAAGCTTTCTTT. V is TRBV19 and J is TRBJ1-1; D is unresolved. The CDR3 is made up of 14 amino acids. Germline lookup yields CDR1 LNHDA and CDR2 SQIVND (reference sequence). Trimming stripped 4 bases from V and 4 bases from J, with 13 bases between.

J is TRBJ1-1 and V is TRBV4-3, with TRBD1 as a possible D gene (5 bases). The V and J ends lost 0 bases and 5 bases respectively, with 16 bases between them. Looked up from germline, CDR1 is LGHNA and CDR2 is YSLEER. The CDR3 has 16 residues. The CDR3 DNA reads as TGCGCCAGCAGCCAAGATCGAAGGGGTCTCTGGACTGAAGCTTTCTTT. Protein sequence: CASSQDRRGLWTEAFF.

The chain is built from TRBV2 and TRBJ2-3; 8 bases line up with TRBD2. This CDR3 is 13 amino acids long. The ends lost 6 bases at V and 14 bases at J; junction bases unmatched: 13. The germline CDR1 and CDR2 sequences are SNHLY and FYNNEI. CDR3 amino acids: CASSPGGLRTLYF. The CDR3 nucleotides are TGTGCCAGCAGCCCGGGGGGGTTGCGGACGTTGTATTTT.

In DNA, the CDR3 is TGTGCCAGCAGCGAATCAGCGGGCAGCAATCAGCCCCAGCATTTT. Its protein is CASSESAGSNQPQHF. This chain connects TRBV5-8 to TRBJ1-5; D gene ambiguous. CDR3 length: 15 amino acids. V was pared by 4 bases and J by 1 base, with 12 bases between. Germline V gives CDR1 SGHTS, CDR2 YDEGEE.

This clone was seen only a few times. CDR3 in amino acids: CASSLVGAGGYTF. The CDR3 DNA is TGCGCCAGCAGCTTGGTTGGGGCCGGGGGCTACACCTTC. The chain employs TRBV5-1 and TRBJ1-2, with a tentative D call TRBD1 (5 bases). CDR3 size: 13 residues. The germline V gene encodes CDR1 SGHRS and CDR2 YFSETQ. The V end was cut by 0 bases, the J end by 8 bases, with 11 bases between. The full variable domain, in which reference TRBV5-1 and TRBJ1-2 provide the parts outside the CDR3, is KAGVTQTPRYLIKTRGQQVTLSCSPISGHRSVSWYQQTPGQGLQFLFEYFSETQRNKGNFPGRFSGRQFSNSRSEMNVSTLELGDSALYLCASSLVGAGGYTFGSGTRLTVV.

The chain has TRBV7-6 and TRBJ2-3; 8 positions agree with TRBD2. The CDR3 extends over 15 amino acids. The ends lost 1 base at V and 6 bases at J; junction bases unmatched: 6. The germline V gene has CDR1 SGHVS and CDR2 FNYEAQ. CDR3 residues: CASSLGAGGWDTQYF. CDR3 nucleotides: TGTGCCAGCAGCTTAGGTGCGGGAGGATGGGATACGCAGTATTTT.

CDR3 sequence (DNA): TGTGCCAGCAGTTACTCGAGAAGCGGCAATGAGCAGTTCTTC. This gives the protein CASSYSRSGNEQFF. The rearrangement uses TRBV6-5 and TRBJ2-1, with D possibly matching TRBD2 (5 bases). The CDR3 loop spans 14 amino acids. Germline values: CDR1 MNHEY, CDR2 SVGAGI. The V gene lost 0 bases and the J gene lost 6 bases, with 9 bases spanning the gap.

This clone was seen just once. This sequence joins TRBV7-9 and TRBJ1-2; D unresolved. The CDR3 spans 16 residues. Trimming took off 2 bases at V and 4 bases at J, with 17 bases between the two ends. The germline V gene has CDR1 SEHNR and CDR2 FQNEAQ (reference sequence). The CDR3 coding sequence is TGTGCCAGCAGCTTATTTCCCCAACGTTCGGTCTATGGCTACACCTTC. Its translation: CASSLFPQRSVYGYTF.

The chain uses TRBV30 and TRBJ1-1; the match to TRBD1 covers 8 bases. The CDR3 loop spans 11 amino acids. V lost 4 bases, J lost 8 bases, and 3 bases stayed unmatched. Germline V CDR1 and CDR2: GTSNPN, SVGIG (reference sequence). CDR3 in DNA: TGTGCCTGGATTAGGACAGGGGAAGCTTTCTTT. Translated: CAWIRTGEAFF.

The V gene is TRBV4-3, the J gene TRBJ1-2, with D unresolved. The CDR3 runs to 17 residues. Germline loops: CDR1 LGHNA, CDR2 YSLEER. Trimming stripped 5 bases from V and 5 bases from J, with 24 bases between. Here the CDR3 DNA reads TGCGCCAGCAGCTTCTCTTGGGGAGCCTCGCTCTCATATGGCTACACCTTC. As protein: CASSFSWGASLSYGYTF.

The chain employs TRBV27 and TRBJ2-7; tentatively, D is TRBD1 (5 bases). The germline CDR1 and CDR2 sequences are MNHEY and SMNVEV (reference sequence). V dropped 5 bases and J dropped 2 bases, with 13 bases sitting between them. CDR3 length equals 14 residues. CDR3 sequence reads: CASSLPDITYEQYF. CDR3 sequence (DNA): TGTGCCAGCAGTCTCCCGGACATAACCTACGAGCAGTACTTC.